The clone carrying this TCR beta chain has a single count. This record comes from a study of blood T cell repertoires in COVID-19. Study details: T cells, B-cell-depleted T cells, or PBMCs provided the cDNA or gDNA that served as material.

Generated by immunoSEQ multiplex PCR, the TCRdb table keeps only in-frame clones and is missing some. The data show 50,000 to 80,000 clones, with 88% seen just once and roughly 43% held by the top ten. CDR3 length equals 14 residues. Trimming pared 2 bases from V and 1 base from J, leaving 6 bases between. The V gene's germline CDR1 is SGHKS and CDR2 YYEKEE (reference sequence). This clonotype was obtained from a woman aged 55-69 years with COVID-19, enrolled during active disease. This chain uses TRBV5-5 with TRBJ1-4, with TRBD1 as a possible D gene (5 bases). Sequenced input: peripheral blood. CDR3 sequence: CASSFQGTNEKLFF. Written as DNA, the CDR3 is TGTGCCAGCAGCTTCCAGGGAACTAATGAAAAACTGTTTTTT.